This TCR beta chain was recorded in a study of shared clonotypes between healthy human individuals. Repertoires were generated with immunoSEQ multiplex PCR, while TCRdb's copy carries only in-frame clones and drops some. There are 2 million to 2.5 million clones in the sample; 90% to 95% occur only once, and about 0.39% lies in the top ten. Concerning this clone: What it binds is unknown.

Findings and limits, study-wide: Between several donors, naive CD4 clonotypes were shared at a level of about 5%. Read depth was anticipated to influence clonotype sharing among donors.

The CDR3 spans 11 residues. Trimming took off 6 bases at V and 8 bases at J, with 13 bases between the two ends. Germline lookup yields CDR1 DFQATT and CDR2 SNEGSKA (reference sequence). Naive CD45RA+ and memory CD45RA-negative subsets were split from CD4+ cells. The TCR comes from a man younger than 30 in good health. Some clones in this sample may be carry-over from other donors' samples. V is TRBV20-1 and J is TRBJ1-2; D call uncertain. The material sequenced was naive CD4+ T cells from PBMCs. Subset specified: CD45RA+ positively selected. In nucleotides, the CDR3 is TGCAGTGCAAGGTTTCCGGGGGGCTACACCTTC. It is translated as CSARFPGGYTF.